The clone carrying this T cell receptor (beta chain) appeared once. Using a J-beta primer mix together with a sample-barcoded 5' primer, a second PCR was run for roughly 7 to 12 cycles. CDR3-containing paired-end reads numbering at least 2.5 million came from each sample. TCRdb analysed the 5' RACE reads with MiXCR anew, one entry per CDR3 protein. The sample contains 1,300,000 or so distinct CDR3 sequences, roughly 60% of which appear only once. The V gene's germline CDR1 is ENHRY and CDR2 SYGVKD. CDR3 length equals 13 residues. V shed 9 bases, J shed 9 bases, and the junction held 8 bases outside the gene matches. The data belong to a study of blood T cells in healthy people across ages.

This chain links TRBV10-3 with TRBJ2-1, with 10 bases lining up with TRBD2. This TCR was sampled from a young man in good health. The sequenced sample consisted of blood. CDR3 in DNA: TGTGCCATAAAGGTTCAGCGGGGGGGTGAGCAGTTCTTC. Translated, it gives CAIKVQRGGEQFF.